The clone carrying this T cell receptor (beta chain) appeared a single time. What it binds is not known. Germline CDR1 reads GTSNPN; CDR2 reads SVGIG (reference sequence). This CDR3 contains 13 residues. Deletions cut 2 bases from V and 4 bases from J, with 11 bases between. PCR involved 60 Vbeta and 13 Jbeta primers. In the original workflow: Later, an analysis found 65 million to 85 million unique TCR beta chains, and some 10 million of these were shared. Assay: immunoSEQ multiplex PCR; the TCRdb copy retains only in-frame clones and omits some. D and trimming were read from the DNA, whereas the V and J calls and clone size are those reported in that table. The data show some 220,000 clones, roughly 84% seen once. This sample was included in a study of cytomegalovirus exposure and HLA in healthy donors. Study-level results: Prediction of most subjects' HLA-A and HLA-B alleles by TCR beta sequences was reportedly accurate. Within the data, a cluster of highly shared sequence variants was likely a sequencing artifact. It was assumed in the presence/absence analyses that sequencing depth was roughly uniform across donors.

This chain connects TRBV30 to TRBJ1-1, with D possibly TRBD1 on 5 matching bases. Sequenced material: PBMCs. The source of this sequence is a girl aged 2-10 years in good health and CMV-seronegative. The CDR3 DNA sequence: TGTGCCTGGAGTAAGGTTCAGGGCACTGAAGCTTTCTTT. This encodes CAWSKVQGTEAFF.